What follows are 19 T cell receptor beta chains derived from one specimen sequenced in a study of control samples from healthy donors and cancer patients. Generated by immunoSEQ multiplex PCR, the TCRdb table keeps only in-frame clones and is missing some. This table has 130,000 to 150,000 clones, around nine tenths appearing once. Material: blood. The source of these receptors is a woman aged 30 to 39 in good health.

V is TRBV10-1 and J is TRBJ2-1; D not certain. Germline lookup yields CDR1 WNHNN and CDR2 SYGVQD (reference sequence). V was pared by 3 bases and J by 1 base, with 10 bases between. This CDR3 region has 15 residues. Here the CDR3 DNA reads TGCGCCAGCAGTGAAGGGCGACGGTCCTACAATGAGCAGTTCTTC. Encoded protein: CASSEGRRSYNEQFF.

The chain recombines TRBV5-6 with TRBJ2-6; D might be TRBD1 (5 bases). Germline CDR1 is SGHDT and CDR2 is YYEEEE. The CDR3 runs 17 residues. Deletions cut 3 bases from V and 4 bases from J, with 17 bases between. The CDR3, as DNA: TGTGCCAGCAGCTCATTTGGCACCCGGACAGGGGCCAACGTCCTGACTTTC. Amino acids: CASSSFGTRTGANVLTF.

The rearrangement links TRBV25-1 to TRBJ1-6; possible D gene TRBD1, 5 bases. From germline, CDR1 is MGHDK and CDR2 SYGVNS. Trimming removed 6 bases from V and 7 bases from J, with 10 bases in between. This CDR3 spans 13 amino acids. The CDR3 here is CASRDSGNSPLHF. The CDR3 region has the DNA TGTGCCAGCAGAGACAGCGGCAATTCACCCCTCCACTTT. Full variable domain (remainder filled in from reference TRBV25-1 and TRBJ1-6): EADIYQTPRYLVIGTGKKITLECSQTMGHDKMYWYQQDPGMELHLIHYSYGVNSTEKGDLSSESTVSRIRTEHFPLTLESARPSHTSQYLCASRDSGNSPLHFGNGTRLTVT.

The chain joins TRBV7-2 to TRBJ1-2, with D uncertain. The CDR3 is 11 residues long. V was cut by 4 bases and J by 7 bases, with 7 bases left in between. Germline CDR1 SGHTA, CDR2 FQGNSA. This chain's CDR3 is CASSSEGGYTF. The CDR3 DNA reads TGTGCCAGCAGCTCCGAGGGTGGCTACACCTTC.

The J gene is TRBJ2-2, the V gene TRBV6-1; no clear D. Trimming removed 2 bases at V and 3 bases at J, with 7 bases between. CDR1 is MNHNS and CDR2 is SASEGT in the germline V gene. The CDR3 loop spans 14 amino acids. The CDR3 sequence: CASSEWGYTGELFF. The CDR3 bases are TGTGCCAGCAGTGAATGGGGATACACCGGGGAGCTGTTTTTT.

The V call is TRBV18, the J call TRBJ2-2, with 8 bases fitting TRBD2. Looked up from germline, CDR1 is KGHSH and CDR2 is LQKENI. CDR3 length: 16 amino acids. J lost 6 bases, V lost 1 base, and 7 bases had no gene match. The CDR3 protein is CASSPREAGAAGELFF. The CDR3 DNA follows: TGTGCCAGCTCACCACGAGAAGCGGGAGCGGCCGGGGAGCTGTTTTTT.

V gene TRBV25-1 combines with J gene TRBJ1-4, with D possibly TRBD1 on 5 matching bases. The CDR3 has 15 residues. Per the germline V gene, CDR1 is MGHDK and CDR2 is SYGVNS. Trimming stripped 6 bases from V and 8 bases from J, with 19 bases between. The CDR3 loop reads CASSAGTWTGEKLFF. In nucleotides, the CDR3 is TGTGCCAGCAGCGCCGGGACTTGGACTGGGGAAAAACTGTTTTTT.

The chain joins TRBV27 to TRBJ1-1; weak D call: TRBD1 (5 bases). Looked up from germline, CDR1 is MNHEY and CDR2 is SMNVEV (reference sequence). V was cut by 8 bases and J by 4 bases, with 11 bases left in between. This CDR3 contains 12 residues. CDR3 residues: CASGHRSTEAFF. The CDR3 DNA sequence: TGTGCCAGCGGACACAGGAGCACTGAAGCTTTCTTT.

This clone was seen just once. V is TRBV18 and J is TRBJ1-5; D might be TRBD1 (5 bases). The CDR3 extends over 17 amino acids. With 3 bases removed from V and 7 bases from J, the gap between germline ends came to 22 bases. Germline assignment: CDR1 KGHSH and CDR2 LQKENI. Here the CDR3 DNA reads TGTGCCAGCTCACCTTCCGCGGGACGGAATACTGGGCAGCCCCAGCATTTT. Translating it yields CASSPSAGRNTGQPQHF.

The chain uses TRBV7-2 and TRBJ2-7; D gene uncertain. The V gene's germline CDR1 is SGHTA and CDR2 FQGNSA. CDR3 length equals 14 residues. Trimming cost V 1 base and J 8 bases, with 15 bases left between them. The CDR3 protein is CASSLEPDLRKQYF. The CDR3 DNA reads TGTGCCAGCAGCTTAGAGCCAGACCTACGAAAGCAGTACTTC.

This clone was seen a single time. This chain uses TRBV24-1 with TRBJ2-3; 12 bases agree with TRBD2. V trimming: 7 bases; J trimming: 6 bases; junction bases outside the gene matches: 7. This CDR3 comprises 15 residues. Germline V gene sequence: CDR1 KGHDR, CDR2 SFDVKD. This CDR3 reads CATSRTSGEGDTQYF. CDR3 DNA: TGTGCCACCAGCAGGACTAGCGGGGAAGGGGATACGCAGTATTTT.

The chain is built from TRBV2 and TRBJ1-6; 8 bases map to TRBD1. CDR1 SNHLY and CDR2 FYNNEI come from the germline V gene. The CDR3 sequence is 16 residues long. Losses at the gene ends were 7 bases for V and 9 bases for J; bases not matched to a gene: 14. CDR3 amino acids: CASTPQTGAGGSPLHF. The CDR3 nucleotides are TGTGCCAGCACCCCACAGACAGGGGCCGGCGGTTCACCCCTCCACTTT. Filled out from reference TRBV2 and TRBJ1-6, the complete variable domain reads EPEVTQTPSHQVTQMGQEVILRCVPISNHLYFYWYRQILGQKVEFLVSFYNNEISEKSEIFDDQFSVERPDGSNFTLKIRSTKLEDSAMYFCASTPQTGAGGSPLHFGNGTRLTVT.

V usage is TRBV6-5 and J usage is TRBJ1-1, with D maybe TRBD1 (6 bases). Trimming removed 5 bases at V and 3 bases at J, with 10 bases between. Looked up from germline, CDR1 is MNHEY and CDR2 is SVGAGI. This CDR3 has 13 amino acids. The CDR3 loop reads CASSPRTDTEAFF. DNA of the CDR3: TGTGCCAGCAGTCCCAGGACAGACACTGAAGCTTTCTTT.

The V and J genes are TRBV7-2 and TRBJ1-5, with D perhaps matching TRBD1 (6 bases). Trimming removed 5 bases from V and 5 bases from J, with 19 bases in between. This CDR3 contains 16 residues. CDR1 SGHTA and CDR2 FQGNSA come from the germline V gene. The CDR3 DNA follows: TGTGCCAGCAGCGCGCATCGGACAGCAAGTTATCAGCCCCAGCATTTT. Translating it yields CASSAHRTASYQPQHF. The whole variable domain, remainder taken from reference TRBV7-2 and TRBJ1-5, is GAGVSQSPSNKVTEKGKDVELRCDPISGHTALYWYRQSLGQGLEFLIYFQGNSAPDKSGLPSDRFSAERTGGSVSTLTIQRTQQEDSAVYLCASSAHRTASYQPQHFGDGTRLSIL.

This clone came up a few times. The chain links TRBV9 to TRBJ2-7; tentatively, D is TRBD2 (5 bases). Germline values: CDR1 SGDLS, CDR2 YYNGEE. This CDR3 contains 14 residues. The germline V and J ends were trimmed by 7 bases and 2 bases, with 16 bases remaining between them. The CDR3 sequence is CASSPIGNPYEQYF. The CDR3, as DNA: TGTGCCAGCTCCCCAATCGGGAATCCCTACGAGCAGTACTTC.

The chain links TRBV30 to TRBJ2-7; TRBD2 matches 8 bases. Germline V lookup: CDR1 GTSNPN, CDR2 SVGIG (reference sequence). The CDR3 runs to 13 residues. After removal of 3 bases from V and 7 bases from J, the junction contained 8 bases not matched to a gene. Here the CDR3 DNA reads TGTGCCTGGAGGACTAGCGCGGAGGGGGAGCAGTACTTC. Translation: CAWRTSAEGEQYF.

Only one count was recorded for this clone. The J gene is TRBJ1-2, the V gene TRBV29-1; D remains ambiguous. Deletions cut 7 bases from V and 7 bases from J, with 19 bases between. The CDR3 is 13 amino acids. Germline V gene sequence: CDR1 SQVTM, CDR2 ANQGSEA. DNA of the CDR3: TGCAGCGCGGCAGGTTTTCACTCCGGTGGCTACACCTTC. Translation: CSAAGFHSGGYTF.

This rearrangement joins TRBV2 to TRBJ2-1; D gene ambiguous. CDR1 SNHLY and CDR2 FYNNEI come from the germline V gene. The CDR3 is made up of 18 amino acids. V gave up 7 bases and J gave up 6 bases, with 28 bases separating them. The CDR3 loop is CASIMAYRANPDGNEQFF. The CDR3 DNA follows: TGTGCCAGCATTATGGCGTACCGGGCAAACCCGGACGGCAATGAGCAGTTCTTC.

The CDR3: CASSRTPTTTNEKLFF. For the CDR3, the DNA is TGTGCCAGTAGTCGAACCCCCACTACAACTAATGAAAAACTGTTTTTT. V and J are TRBV19 and TRBJ1-4, with D uncertain. CDR3 size: 16 residues. Germline CDR1 LNHDA, CDR2 SQIVND (reference sequence). The germline V and J ends were trimmed by 5 bases and 0 bases, with 13 bases remaining between them. The variable domain in full, with the rest retrieved from reference TRBV19 and TRBJ1-4, is DGGITQSPKYLFRKEGQNVTLSCEQNLNHDAMYWYRQDPGQGLRLIYYSQIVNDFQKGDIAEGYSVSREKKESFPLTVTSAQKNPTAFYLCASSRTPTTTNEKLFFGSGTQLSVL.